This entry is about one T cell receptor (beta chain). Its specificity is unknown. Healthy Caucasian individuals from Russia aged about 6 to 95 served as donors. The data are from a study of blood T cells in healthy people across ages. General study results and limits: Per million T cells, TCR beta diversity dropped about linearly as age rose.

The authors ran a second PCR of roughly 7 to 11 cycles using a sample-barcoded 5' primer and a J-beta primer mix. CDR3-containing paired-end reads numbering at least 2.5 million came from each sample. Each CDR3 protein is one row after TCRdb ran MiXCR on the 5' RACE reads. In the table there are roughly 1.5 million distinct CDR3 sequences, under 55% of which are singletons. The germline CDR1 and CDR2 sequences are SGHKS and YYEKEE (reference sequence). This CDR3 region has 15 residues. V usage is TRBV5-5 and J usage is TRBJ2-1; D is perhaps TRBD2 (6 bases). The J call may be in error: the DNA end matches TRBJ2-7 better. Sequencing used blood. The receptor was derived from a woman aged 18-29 years in good health. CDR3 DNA: TGTGCCAGCAGCTTGGGTGCGGAGGGCTACAATGAGCAGTACTTC. It specifies CASSLGAEGYNEQYF.